What follows are 14 T cell receptor beta chains derived from one specimen sequenced in a study of CXCR3-negative and CXCR3-positive naive CD8 T cells. Preparation of TRB cDNA libraries relied on 5' RACE carrying UMI labels. After re-calling the 5' RACE reads, TCRdb lists one entry per CDR3 protein, DNA absent. The specimen's table records 45,000 to 70,000 distinct CDR3 sequences. The sample consisted of memory CD8+ T cells from blood. The receptors were gathered from a human donor in good health. Some clones in this sample may be carry-over from other donors' samples.

J is TRBJ2-1 and V is TRBV7-6. The CDR3 loop spans 16 amino acids. From germline, CDR1 is SGHVS and CDR2 FNYEAQ. The CDR3 loop reads CASSSTSGSSYNEQFF.

V gene TRBV15 combines with J gene TRBJ2-1; no DNA is available, so the TRBD2 call from TCRdb remains unchecked. Germline V gene sequence: CDR1 LNHNV, CDR2 YYDKDF (reference sequence). There are 15 residues in the CDR3. CDR3 amino acids: CATSSAREMYNEQFF. Filled out from reference TRBV15 and TRBJ2-1, the complete variable domain reads DAMVIQNPRYQVTQFGKPVTLSCSQTLNHNVMYWYQQKSSQAPKLLFHYYDKDFNNEADTPDNFQSRRPNTSFCFLDIRSPGLGDTAMYLCATSSAREMYNEQFFGPGTRLTVL.

The chain combines TRBV5-1 with TRBJ2-1; TCRdb selects TRBD2, and the lack of DNA leaves this call unchecked. The length of the CDR3 is 13 residues. The V gene's germline CDR1 is SGHRS and CDR2 YFSETQ. CDR3: CASSFGGGYEQFF.

The chain recombines TRBV5-1 with TRBJ2-7. The CDR3 length is 13 residues. In germline, CDR1 is SGHRS, CDR2 YFSETQ. CDR3 amino acids: CASSSANSYEQYF.

This sequence joins TRBV10-3 and TRBJ2-1; TCRdb proposes TRBD2, but this gene call is untestable without DNA. There are 16 residues in the CDR3. Germline V gene data show CDR1 as ENHRY and CDR2 as SYGVKD. The CDR3: CAISNLIAGVYNEQFF.

V usage is TRBV6-1 and J usage is TRBJ2-6. Germline CDR1 is MNHNS and CDR2 is SASEGT. The CDR3 runs 18 residues. CDR3 residues: CASRAALDADSGANVLTF.

V gene TRBV6-5 combines with J gene TRBJ1-2; TCRdb's D gene call, TRBD1, goes unchecked for lack of DNA. This CDR3 region has 11 residues. Germline V CDR1 and CDR2: MNHEY, SVGAGI. The CDR3 sequence: CASGGGRGYTF.

CDR3 region: CASSLAAGGYNEQFF. J is TRBJ2-1 and V is TRBV7-2; there is no DNA to check the TCRdb D call of TRBD1. The CDR3 covers 15 residues. Germline-derived CDR1 and CDR2 are SGHTA and FQGNSA.

The V and J genes are TRBV5-1 and TRBJ2-1; there is no DNA to check the TCRdb D call of TRBD1. The CDR3 length is 14 residues. CDR1 and CDR2 (germline): SGHRS, YFSETQ. The CDR3 is CASSQASGSNEQFF.

The chain employs TRBV12-3 or TRBV12-4 and TRBJ2-2. The CDR3 is made up of 15 amino acids. The CDR3 region is CASSFRPTNTGELFF.

The chain links TRBV7-2 to TRBJ2-7; TCRdb calls TRBD1, which cannot be checked without DNA. Germline-derived CDR1 and CDR2 are SGHTA and FQGNSA. The CDR3 covers 14 residues. The CDR3 protein is CASSPPGTAYEQYF.

The V gene is TRBV24-1, the J gene TRBJ2-4; TCRdb picks TRBD1, but there is no DNA to check that call. The CDR3 runs to 17 residues. Germline V lookup: CDR1 KGHDR, CDR2 SFDVKD. The CDR3 sequence is CATSVVAVAIFENIQYF.

This chain links TRBV7-6 with TRBJ1-4. The germline gives CDR1 SGHVS, CDR2 FNYEAQ. The CDR3 length is 14 residues. CDR3 protein: CASSPSFSNEKLFF.

The chain joins TRBV7-3 to TRBJ2-2; TCRdb names TRBD2, which stays unverified in the absence of DNA. This CDR3 region has 16 residues. Germline CDR1 reads SGHTA; CDR2 reads FQGTGA. The CDR3 reads CASSLESGANTGELFF.